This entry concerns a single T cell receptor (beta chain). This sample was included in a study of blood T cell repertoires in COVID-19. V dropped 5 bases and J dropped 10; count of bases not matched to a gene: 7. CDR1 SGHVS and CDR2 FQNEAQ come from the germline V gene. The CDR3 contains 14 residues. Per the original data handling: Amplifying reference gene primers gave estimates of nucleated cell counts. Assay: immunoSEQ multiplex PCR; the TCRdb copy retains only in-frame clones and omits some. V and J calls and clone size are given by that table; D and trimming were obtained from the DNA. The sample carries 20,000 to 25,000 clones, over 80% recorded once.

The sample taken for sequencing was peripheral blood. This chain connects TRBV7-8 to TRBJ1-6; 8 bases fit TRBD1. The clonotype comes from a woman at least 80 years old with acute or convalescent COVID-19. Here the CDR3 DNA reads TGTGCCAGCAGCACAGGACAGGGAGGATCACCCCTCCACTTT. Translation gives CASSTGQGGSPLHF.